The clone carrying this T cell receptor (beta chain) turned up a few times. Its antigen is unknown. The data originate from a study of T-cell memory formation after mild COVID-19. The junction had 6 bases not matched to a gene; V was cut back by 3 bases and J by 5 bases. Per the germline V gene, CDR1 is SGHVS and CDR2 is FQNEAQ. The CDR3 has 15 amino acids. Study-wide results and limits: Several responding clones turned up in pre-infection memory, indicating that cross-reactive memory may have taken part.

TCRdb independently ran MiXCR on the 5' RACE reads; one entry per CDR3 protein. This table holds hundreds of thousands of distinct CDR3 sequences, roughly 24% found once. This clonotype originated in an adult woman who had mild COVID-19 (a few samples of this study predate the infection). Cell type and time point are not known. The sample was PBMCs or a T cell subset sorted from them (not recorded which). The V gene is TRBV7-8, the J gene TRBJ2-5; 10 positions match TRBD1. CDR3 sequence: CASSLTGGGGETQYF. As DNA, the CDR3 is TGTGCCAGCAGCTTGACAGGGGGCGGTGGTGAGACCCAGTACTTC.